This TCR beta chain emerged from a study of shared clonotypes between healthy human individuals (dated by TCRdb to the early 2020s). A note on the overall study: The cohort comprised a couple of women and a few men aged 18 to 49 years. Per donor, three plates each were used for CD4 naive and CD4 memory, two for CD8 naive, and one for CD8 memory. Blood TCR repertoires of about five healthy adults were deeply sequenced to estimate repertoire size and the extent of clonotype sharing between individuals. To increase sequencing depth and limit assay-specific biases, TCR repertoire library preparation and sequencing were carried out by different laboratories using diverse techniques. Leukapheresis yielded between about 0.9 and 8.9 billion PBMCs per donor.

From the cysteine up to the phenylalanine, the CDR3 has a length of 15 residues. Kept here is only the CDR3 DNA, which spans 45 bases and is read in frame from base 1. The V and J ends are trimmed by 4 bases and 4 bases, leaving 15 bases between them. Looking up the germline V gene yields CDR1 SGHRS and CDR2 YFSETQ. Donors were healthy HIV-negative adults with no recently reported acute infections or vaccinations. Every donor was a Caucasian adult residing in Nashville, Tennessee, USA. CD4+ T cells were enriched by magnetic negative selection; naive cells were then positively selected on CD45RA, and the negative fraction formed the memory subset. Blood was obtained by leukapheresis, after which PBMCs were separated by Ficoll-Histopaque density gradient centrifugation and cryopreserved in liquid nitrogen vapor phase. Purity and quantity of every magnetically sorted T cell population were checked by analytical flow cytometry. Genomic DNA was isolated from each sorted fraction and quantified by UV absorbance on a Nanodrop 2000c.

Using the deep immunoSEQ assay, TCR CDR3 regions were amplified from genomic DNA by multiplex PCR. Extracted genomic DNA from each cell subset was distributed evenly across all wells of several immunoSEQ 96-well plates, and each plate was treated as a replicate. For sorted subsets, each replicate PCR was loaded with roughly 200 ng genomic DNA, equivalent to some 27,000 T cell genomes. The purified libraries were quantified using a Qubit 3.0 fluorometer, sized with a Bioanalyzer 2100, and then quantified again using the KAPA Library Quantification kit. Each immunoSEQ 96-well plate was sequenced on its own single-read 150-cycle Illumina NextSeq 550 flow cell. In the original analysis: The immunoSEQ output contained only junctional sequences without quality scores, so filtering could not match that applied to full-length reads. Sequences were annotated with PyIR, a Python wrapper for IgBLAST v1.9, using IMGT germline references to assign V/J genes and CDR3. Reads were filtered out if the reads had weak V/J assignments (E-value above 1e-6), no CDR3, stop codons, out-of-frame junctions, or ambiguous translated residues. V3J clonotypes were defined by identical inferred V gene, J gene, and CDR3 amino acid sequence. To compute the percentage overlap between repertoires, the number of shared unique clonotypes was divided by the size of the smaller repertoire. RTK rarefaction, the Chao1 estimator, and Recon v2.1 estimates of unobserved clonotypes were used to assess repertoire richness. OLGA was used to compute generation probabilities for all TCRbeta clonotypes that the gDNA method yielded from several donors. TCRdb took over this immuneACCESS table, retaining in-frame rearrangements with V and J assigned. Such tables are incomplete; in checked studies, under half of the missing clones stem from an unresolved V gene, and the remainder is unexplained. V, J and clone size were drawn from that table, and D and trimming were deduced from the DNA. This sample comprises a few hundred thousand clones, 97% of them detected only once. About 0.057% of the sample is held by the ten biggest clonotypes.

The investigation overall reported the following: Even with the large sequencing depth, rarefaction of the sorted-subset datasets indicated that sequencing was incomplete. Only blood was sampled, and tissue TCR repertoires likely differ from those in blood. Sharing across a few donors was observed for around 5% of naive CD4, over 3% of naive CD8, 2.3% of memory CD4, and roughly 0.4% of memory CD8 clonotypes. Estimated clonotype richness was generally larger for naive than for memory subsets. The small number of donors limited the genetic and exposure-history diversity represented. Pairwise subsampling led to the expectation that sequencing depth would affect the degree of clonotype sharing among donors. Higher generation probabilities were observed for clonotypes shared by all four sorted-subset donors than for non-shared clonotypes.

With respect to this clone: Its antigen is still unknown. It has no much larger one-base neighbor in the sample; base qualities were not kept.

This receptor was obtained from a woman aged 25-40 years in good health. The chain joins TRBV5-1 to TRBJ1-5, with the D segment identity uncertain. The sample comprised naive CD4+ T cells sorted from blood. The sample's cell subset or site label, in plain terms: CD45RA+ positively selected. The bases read TGCGCCAGCAGCCCGGGAGAGAATGGGAATCAGCCCCAGCATTTT. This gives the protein CASSPGENGNQPQHF.